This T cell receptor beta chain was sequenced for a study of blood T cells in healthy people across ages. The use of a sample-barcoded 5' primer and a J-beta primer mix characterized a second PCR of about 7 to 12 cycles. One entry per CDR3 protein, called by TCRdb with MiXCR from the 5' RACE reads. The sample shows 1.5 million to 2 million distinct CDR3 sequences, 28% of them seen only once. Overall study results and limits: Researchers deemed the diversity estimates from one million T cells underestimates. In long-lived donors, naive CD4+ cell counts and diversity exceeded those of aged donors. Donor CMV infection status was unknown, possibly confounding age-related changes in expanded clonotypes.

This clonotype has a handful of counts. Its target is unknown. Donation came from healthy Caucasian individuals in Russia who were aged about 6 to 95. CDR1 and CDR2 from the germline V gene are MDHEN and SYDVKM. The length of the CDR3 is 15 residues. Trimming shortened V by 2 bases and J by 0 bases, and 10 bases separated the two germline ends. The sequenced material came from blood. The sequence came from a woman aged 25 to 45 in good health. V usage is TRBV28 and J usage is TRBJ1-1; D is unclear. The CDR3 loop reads CASSLMDGMNTEAFF. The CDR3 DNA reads TGTGCCAGCAGTTTAATGGACGGAATGAACACTGAAGCTTTCTTT.